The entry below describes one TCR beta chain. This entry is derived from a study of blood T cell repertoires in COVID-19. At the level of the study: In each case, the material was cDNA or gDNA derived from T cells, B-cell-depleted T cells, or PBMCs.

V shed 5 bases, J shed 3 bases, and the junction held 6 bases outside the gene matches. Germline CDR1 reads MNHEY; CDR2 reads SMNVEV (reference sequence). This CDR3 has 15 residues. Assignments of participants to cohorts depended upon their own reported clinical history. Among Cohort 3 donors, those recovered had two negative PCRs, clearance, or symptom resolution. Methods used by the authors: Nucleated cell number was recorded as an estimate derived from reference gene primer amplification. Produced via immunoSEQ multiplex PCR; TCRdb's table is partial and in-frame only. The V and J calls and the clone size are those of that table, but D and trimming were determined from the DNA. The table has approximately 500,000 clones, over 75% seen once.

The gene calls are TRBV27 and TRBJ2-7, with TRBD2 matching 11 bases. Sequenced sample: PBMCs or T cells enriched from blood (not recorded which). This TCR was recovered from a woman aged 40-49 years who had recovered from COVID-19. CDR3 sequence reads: CASSMGTSGYYEQYF. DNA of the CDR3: TGTGCCAGCAGTATGGGGACTAGCGGATACTACGAGCAGTACTTC.